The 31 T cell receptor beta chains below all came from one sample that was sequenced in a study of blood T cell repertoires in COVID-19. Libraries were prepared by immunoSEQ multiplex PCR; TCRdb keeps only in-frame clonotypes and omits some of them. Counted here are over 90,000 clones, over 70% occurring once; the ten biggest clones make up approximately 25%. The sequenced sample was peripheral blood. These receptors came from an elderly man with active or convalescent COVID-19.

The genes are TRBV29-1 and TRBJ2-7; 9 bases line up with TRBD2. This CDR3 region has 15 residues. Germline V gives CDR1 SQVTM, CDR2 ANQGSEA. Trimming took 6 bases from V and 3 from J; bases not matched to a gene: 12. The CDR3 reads CSVLGASGKYYEQYF. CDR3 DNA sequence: TGCAGCGTCCTGGGGGCTAGCGGGAAATACTACGAGCAGTACTTC.

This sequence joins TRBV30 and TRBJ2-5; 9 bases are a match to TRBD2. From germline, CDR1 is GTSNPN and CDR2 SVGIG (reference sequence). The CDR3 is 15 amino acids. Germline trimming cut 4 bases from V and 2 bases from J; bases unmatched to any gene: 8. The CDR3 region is CAWIERGDVQETQYF. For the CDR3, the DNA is TGTGCCTGGATCGAGCGGGGGGACGTACAAGAGACCCAGTACTTC.

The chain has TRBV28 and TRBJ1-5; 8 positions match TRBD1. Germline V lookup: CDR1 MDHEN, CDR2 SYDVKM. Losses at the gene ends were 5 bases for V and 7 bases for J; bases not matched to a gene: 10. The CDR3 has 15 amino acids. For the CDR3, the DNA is TGTGCCAGCAGTACCCGACAGGGGCTGCGGCAGCCCCAGCATTTT. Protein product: CASSTRQGLRQPQHF. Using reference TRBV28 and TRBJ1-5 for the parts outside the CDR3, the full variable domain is DVKVTQSSRYLVKRTGEKVFLECVQDMDHENMFWYRQDPGLGLRLIYFSYDVKMKEKGDIPEGYSVSREKKERFSLILESASTNQTSMYLCASSTRQGLRQPQHFGDGTRLSIL.

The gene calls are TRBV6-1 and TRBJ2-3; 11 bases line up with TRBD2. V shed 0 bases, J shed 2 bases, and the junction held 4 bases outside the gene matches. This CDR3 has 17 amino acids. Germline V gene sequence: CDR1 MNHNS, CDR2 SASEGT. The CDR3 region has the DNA TGTGCCAGCAGTGAAGCAATAGCGGGGGGGCCCACAGATACGCAGTATTTT. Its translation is CASSEAIAGGPTDTQYF.

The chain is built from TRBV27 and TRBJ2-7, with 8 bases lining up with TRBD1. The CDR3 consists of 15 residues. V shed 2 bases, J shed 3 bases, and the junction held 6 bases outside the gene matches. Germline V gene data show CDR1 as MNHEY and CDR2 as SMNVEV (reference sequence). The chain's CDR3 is CASSLGQGPFYEQYF. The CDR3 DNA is TGTGCCAGCAGTTTAGGACAGGGCCCCTTCTACGAGCAGTACTTC.

The CDR3 DNA reads TGTGCCAGCAGTTACCCTCGGGACAGTACCTACGAGCAGTACTTC. Its protein is CASSYPRDSTYEQYF. J is TRBJ2-7 and V is TRBV6-6, with 7 bases identical to TRBD1. Germline V gives CDR1 MNHNY, CDR2 SVGAGI (reference sequence). This CDR3 region has 15 residues. Trimming at V came to 2 bases and at J to 2 bases, leaving 6 bases not matched to a gene.

This CDR3 is CAGRVQGRETQYF. Here the CDR3 DNA reads TGTGCCGGGAGGGTACAGGGCCGGGAGACCCAGTACTTC. V is TRBV5-4 and J is TRBJ2-5, with a tentative D call TRBD2 (7 bases). The V gene's germline CDR1 is SGHNT and CDR2 YYREEE (reference sequence). The CDR3 is made up of 13 amino acids. With 10 bases removed from V and 5 bases from J, the gap between germline ends came to 18 bases.

CDR3 amino acids: CASSLEGTNYGYTF. The CDR3, as DNA: TGTGCCAGCAGCTTGGAGGGGACTAACTATGGCTACACCTTC. The chain is built from TRBV5-4 and TRBJ1-2, with D tentatively TRBD1 (5 bases). The CDR3 runs to 14 residues. Looked up from germline, CDR1 is SGHNT and CDR2 is YYREEE (reference sequence). V was cut by 0 bases and J by 0 bases, with 6 bases left in between.

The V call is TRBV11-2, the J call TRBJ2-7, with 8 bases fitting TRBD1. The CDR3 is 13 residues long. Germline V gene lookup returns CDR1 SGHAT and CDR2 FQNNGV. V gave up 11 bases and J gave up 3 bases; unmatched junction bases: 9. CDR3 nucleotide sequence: TGTGCCGAAGGACAGGGATGGAACTACGAGCAGTACTTC. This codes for CAEGQGWNYEQYF.

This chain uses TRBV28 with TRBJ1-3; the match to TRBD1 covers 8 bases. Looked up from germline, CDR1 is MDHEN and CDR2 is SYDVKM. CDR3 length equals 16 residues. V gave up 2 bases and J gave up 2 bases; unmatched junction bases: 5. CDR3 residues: CASSLNPGGTGNTIYF. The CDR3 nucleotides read TGTGCCAGCAGTTTAAATCCAGGGGGCACTGGAAACACCATATATTTT.

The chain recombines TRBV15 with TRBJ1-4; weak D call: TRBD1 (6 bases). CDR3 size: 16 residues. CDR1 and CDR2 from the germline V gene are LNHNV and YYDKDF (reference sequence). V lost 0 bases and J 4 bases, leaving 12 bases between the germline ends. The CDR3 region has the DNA TGTGCCACCAGCAGAGATGGCAGGGGCGGTAATGAAAAACTGTTTTTT. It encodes CATSRDGRGGNEKLFF.

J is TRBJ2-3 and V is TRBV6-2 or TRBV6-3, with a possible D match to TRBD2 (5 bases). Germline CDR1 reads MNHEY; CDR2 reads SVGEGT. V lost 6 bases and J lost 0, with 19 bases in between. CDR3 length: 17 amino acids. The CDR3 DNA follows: TGTGCCAGCAGCTGGCCGCTTCCGGGATCTAGCACAGATACGCAGTATTTT. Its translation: CASSWPLPGSSTDTQYF.

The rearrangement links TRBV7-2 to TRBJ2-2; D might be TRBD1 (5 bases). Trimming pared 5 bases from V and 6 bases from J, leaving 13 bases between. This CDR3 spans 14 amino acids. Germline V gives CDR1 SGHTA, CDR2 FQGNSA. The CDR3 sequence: CASSPDQGSGELFF. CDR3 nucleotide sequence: TGTGCCAGCAGCCCTGATCAGGGTTCCGGGGAGCTGTTTTTT.

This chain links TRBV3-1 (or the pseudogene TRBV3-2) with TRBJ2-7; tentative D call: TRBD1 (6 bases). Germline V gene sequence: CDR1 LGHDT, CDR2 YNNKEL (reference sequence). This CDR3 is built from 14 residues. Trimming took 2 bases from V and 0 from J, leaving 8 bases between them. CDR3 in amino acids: CASSQNRDSYEQYF. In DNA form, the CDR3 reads TGTGCCAGCAGCCAAAACAGGGACTCCTACGAGCAGTACTTC.

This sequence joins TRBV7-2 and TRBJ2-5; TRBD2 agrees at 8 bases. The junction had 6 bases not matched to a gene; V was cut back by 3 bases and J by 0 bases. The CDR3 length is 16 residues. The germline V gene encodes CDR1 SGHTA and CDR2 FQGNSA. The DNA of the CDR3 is TGTGCCAGCAGCTTTTGGGCTAGCGGGTACCAAGAGACCCAGTACTTC. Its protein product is CASSFWASGYQETQYF.

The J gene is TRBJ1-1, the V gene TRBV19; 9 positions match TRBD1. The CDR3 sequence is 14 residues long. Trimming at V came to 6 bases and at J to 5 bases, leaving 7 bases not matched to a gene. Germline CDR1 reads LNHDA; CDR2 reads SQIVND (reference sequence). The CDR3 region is CASSQQGAGTEAFF. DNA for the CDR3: TGTGCCAGTAGCCAACAGGGGGCCGGTACTGAAGCTTTCTTT.

Here the CDR3 DNA reads TGTGCCATCAGCCAAAACGGGGGGGCCACCTACAATGAGCAGTTCTTC. This encodes CAISQNGGATYNEQFF. The chain recombines TRBV10-3 with TRBJ2-1, with 8 bases lining up with TRBD2. In germline, CDR1 is ENHRY, CDR2 SYGVKD. The J segment lost 2 bases and the V segment lost 6 bases, leaving 9 bases of the junction unmatched. The CDR3 has 16 residues.

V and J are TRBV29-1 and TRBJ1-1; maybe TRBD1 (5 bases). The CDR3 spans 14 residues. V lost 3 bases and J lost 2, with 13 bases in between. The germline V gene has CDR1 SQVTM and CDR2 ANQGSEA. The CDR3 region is CSVDYGRVNTEAFF. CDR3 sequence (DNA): TGCAGCGTTGATTACGGCAGGGTCAACACTGAAGCTTTCTTT.

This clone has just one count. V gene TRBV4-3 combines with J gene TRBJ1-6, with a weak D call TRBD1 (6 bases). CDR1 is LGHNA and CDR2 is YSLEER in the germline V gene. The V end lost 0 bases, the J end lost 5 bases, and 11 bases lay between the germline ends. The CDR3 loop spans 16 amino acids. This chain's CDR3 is CASSQEPQGNNSPLHF. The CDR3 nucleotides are TGCGCCAGCAGCCAAGAACCACAGGGCAATAATTCACCCCTCCACTTT.

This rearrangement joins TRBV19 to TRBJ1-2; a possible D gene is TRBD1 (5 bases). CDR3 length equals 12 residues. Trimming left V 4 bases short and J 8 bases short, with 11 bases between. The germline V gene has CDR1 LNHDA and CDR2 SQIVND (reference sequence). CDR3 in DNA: TGTGCCAGTAGTACCGGGACTGGGGGCTACACCTTC. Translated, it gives CASSTGTGGYTF.

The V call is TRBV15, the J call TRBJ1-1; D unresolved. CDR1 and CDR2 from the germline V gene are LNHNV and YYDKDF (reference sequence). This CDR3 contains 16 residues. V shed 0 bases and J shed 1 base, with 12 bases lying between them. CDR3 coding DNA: TGTGCCACCAGCAGAGATCCCCTCGCGGGGAACACTGAAGCTTTCTTT. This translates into CATSRDPLAGNTEAFF.

The CDR3 DNA reads as TGTGCCTGGATGTTAAGCGGGGGGGAGACCCAGTACTTC. Residues: CAWMLSGGETQYF. The chain couples TRBV30 to TRBJ2-5; TRBD2 aligns across 9 bases. The CDR3 has 13 residues. Per the germline V gene, CDR1 is GTSNPN and CDR2 is SVGIG (reference sequence). Trimming took 4 bases from V and 5 from J; bases not matched to a gene: 5. Using reference TRBV30 and TRBJ2-5 for the parts outside the CDR3, the full variable domain is SQTIHQWPATLVQPVGSPLSLECTVEGTSNPNLYWYRQAAGRGLQLLFYSVGIGQISSEVPQNLSASRPQDRQFILSSKKLLLSDSGFYLCAWMLSGGETQYFGPGTRLLVL.

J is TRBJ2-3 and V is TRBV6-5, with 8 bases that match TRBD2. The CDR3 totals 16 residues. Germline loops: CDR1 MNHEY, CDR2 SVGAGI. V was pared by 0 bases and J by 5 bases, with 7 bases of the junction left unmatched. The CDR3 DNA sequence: TGTGCCAGCAGTTACTCTAGCGGGGAGAGAGTAGATACGCAGTATTTT. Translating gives CASSYSSGERVDTQYF.

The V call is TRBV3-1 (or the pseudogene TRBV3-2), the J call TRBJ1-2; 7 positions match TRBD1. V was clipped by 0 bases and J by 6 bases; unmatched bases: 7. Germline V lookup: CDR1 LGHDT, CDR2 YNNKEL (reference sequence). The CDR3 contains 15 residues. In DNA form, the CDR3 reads TGTGCCAGCAGCCAAGACGCGGGACAGAGGGATGGCTACACCTTC. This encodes CASSQDAGQRDGYTF.

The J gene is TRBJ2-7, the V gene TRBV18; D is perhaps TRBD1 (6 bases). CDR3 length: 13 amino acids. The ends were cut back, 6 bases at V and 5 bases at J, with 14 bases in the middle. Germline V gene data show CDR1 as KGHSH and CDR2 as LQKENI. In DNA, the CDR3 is TGTGCCAGCTCTCTGGACAGAGGGAACGAGCAGTACTTC. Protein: CASSLDRGNEQYF.

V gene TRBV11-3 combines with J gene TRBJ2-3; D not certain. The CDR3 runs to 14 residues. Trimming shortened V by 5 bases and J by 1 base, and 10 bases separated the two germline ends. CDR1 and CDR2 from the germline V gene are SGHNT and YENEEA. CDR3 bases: TGTGCCAGCAGCCCCCCCCCGGGCACAGATACGCAGTATTTT. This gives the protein CASSPPPGTDTQYF.

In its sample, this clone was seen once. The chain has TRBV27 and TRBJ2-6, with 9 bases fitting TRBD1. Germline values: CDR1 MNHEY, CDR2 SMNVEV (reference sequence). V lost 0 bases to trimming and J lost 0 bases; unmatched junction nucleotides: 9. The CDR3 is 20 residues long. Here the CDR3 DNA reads TGTGCCAGCAGTTTATCCCGGACAGGGGATCCTAGCTCTGGGGCCAACGTCCTGACTTTC. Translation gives CASSLSRTGDPSSGANVLTF.

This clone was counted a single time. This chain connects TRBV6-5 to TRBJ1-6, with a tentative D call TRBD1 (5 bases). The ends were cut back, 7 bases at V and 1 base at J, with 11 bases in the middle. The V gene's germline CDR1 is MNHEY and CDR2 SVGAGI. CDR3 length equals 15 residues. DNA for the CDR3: TGTGCCAGCAAAGGGGATCGGTCCTATAATTCACCCCTCCACTTT. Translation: CASKGDRSYNSPLHF.

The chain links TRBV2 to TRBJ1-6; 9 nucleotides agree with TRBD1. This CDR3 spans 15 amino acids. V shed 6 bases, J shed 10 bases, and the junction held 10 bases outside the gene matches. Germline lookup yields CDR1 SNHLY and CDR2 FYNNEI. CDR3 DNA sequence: TGTGCCAGCAGACCCGGGACAGGGAATTGGTCACCCCTCCACTTT. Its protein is CASRPGTGNWSPLHF.

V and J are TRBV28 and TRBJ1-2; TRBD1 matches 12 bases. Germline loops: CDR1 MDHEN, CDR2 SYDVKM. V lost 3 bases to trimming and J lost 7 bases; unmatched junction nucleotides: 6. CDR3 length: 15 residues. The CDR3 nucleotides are TGTGCCAGCAGTTTGGGGGGACAGGGGGCTAGTGGCTACACCTTC. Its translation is CASSLGGQGASGYTF.

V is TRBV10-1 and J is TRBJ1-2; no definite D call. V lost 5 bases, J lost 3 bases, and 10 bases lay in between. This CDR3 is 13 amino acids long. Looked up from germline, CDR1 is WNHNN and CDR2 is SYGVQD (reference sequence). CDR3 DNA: TGCGCCAGCAGTCAACAGCCAGACTATGGCTACACCTTC. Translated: CASSQQPDYGYTF.